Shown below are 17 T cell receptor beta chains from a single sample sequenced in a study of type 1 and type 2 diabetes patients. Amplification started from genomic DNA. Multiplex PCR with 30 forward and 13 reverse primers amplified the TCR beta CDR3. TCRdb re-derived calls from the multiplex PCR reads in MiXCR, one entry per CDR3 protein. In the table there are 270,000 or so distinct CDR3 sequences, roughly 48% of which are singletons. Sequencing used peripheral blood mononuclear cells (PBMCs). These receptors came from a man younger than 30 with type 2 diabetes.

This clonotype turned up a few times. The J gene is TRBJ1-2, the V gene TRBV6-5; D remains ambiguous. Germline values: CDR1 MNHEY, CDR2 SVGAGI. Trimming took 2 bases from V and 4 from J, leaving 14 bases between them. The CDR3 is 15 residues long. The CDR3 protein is CASSYTGGSGYGYTF. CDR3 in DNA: TGTGCCAGCAGTTACACGGGCGGTTCAGGCTATGGCTACACCTTC.

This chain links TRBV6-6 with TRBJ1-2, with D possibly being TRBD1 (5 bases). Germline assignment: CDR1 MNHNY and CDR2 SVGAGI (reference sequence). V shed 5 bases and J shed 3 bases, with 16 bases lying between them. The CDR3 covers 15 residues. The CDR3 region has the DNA TGTGCCAGCAGTACAACGGGGACGGAAGACTATGGCTACACCTTC. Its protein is CASSTTGTEDYGYTF.

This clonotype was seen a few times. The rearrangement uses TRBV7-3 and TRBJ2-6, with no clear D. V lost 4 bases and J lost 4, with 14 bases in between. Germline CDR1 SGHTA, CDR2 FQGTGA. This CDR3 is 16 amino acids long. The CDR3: CASSSQPVEGANVLTF. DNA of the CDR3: TGTGCCAGCAGCTCCCAACCGGTAGAAGGGGCCAACGTCCTGACTTTC.

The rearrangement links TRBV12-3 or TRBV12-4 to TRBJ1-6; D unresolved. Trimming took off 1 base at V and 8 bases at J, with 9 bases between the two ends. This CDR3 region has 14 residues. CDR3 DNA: TGTGCCAGCAGTTTAGTGGGGAGGGATTCACCCCTCCACTTT. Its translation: CASSLVGRDSPLHF.

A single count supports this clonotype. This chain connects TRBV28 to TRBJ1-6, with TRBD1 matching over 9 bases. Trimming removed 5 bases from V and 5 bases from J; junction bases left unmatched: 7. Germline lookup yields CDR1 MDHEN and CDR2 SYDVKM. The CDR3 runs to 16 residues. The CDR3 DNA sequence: TGTGCCAGCAGTCCCCGGACAGGGGAGAATAATTCACCCCTCCACTTT. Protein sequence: CASSPRTGENNSPLHF.

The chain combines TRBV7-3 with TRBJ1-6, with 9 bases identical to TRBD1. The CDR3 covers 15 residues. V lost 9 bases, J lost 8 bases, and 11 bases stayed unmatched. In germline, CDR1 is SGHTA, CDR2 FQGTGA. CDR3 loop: CASSTQGARYSPLHF. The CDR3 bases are TGTGCCAGTAGTACACAGGGGGCACGTTATTCACCCCTCCACTTT. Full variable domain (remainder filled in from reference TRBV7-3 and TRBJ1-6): GAGVSQTPSNKVTEKGKYVELRCDPISGHTALYWYRQSLGQGPEFLIYFQGTGAADDSGLPNDRFFAVRPEGSVSTLKIQRTERGDSAVYLCASSTQGARYSPLHFGNGTRLTVT.

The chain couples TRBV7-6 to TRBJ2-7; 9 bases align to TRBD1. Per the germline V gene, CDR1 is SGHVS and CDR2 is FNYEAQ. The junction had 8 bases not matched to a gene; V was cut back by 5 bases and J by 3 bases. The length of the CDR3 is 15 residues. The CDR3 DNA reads TGTGCCAGCAGCCACTCCGGGACAGGGATCTACGAGCAGTACTTC. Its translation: CASSHSGTGIYEQYF.

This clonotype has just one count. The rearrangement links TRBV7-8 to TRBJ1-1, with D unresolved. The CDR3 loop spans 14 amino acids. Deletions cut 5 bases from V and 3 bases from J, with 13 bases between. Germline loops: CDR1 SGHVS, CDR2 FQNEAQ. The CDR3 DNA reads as TGTGCCAGCAGCGGACTATGGGTGTACACTGAAGCTTTCTTT. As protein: CASSGLWVYTEAFF.

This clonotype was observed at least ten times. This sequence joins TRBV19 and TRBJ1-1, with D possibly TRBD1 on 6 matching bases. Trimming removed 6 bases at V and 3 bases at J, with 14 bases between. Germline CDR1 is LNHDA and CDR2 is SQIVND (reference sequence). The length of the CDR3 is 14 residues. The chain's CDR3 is CASRNRVGDTEAFF. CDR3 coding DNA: TGTGCCAGTAGAAACAGGGTCGGGGACACTGAAGCTTTCTTT.

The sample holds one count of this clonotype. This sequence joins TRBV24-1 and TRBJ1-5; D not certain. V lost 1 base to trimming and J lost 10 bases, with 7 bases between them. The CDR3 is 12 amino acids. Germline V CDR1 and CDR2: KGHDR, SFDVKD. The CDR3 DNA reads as TGTGCCACCAGTGATTTCGACGGTCCCCAGCATTTT. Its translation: CATSDFDGPQHF.

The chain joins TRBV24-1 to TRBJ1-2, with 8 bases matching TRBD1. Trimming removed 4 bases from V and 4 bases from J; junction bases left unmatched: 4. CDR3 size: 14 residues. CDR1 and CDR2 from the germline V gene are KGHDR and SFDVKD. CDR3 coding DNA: TGTGCCACCAGTGACCTGGACAGGGCCTATGGCTACACCTTC. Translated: CATSDLDRAYGYTF.

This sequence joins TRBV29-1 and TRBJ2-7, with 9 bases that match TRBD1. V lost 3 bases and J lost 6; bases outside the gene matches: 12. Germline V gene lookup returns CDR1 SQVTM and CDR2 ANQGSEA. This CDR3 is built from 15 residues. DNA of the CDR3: TGCAGCGTTGAGGGAAAGGGACAGGGTTTCCGCGAGCAGTACTTC. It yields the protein CSVEGKGQGFREQYF.

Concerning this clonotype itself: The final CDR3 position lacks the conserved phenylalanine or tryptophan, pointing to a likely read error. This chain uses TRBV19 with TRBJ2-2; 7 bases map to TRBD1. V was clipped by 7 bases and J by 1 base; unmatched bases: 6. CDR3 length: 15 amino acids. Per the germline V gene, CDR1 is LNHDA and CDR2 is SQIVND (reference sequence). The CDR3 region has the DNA TGTGCCAGTATGCAGGGGGTGTGGAACACCGGGGAGCTGTTTTCT. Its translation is CASMQGVWNTGELFS.

Written as DNA, the CDR3 is TGTGCCACCAGTGTCGTCAGCACGATTTTGAACTATGGCTACACCTTC. The encoded protein is CATSVVSTILNYGYTF. The rearrangement joins TRBV24-1 to TRBJ1-2; D gene ambiguous. V was shortened by 5 bases and J by 2 bases, with 17 bases between the two germline ends. Germline CDR1 reads KGHDR; CDR2 reads SFDVKD. The CDR3 extends over 16 amino acids.

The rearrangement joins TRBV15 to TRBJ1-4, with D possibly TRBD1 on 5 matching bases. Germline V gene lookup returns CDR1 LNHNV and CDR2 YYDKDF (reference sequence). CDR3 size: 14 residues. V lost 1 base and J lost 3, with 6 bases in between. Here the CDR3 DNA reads TGTGCCACCAGCAGAGGACAGTCTAATGAAAAACTGTTTTTT. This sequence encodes CATSRGQSNEKLFF.

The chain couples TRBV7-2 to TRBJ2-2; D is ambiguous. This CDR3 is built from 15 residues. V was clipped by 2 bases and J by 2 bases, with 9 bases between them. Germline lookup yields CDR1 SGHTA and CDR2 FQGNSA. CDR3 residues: CASSLNFLNTGELFF. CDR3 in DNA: TGTGCCAGCAGCTTAAACTTTCTTAACACCGGGGAGCTGTTTTTT.

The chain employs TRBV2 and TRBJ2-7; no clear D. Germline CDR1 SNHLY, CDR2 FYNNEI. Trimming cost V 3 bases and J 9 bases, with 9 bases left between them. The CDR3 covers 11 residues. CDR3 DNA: TGTGCCAGCAGTGATAAGGCTTTGCAGTACTTC. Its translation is CASSDKALQYF.